Sequencing of this T cell receptor (beta chain) was carried out in a study of T cell changes during pregnancy in multiple sclerosis. TCRdb's table, derived via immunoSEQ multiplex PCR, lists solely in-frame clones and lacks some. The sample shows fewer than 35,000 clones, almost 90% of them seen only once. CDR1 SGHDN and CDR2 FVKESK come from the germline V gene. This CDR3 comprises 13 residues. Losses at the gene ends were 6 bases for V and 4 bases for J; bases not matched to a gene: 2. The clonotype originates from a female donor in good health, enrolled as a control in a pregnancy study. Sequences were derived from CD4+ T cells from peripheral blood mononuclear cells, sampled in the third trimester of pregnancy. The chain links TRBV14 to TRBJ2-3, with TRBD2 matching over 9 bases. The DNA for the CDR3 is TGTGCCAGCAGAGCGGGAGGTCCAGATACGCAGTATTTT. Amino acids: CASRAGGPDTQYF.